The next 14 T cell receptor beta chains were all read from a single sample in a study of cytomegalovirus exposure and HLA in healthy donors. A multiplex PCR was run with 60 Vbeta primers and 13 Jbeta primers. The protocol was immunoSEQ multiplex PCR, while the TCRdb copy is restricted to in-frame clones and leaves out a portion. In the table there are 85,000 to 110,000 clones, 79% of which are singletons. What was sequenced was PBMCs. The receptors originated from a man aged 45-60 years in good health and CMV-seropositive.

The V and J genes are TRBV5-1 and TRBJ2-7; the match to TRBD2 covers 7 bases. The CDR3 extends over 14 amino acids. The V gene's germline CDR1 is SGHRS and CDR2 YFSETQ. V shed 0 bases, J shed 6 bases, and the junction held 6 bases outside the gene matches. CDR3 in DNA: TGCGCCAGCAGCTTGGCGCGGGAGATGGGCGAGCAGTACTTC. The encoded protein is CASSLAREMGEQYF. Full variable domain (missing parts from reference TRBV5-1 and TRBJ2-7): KAGVTQTPRYLIKTRGQQVTLSCSPISGHRSVSWYQQTPGQGLQFLFEYFSETQRNKGNFPGRFSGRQFSNSRSEMNVSTLELGDSALYLCASSLAREMGEQYFGPGTRLTVT.

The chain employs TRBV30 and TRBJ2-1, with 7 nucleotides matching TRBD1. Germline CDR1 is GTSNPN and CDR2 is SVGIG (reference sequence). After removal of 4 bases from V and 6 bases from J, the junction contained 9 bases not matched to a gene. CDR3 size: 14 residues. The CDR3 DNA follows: TGTGCCTGGAATAGGGGGCAGGGGGTCAATGAGCAGTTCTTC. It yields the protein CAWNRGQGVNEQFF.

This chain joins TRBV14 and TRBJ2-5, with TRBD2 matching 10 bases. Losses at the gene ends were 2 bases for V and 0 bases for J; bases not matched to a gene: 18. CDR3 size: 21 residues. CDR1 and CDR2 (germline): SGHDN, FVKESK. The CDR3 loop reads CASSQWVAGGQTQRDQETQYF. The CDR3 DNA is TGTGCCAGCAGCCAATGGGTAGCGGGAGGCCAAACCCAAAGAGACCAAGAGACCCAGTACTTC.

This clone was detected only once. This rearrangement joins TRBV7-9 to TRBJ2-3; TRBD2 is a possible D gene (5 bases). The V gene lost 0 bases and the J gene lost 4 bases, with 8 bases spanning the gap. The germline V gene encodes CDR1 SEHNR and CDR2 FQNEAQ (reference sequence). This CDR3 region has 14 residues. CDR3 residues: CASSLAVRADTQYF. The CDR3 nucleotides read TGTGCCAGCAGCTTAGCGGTGAGGGCAGATACGCAGTATTTT.

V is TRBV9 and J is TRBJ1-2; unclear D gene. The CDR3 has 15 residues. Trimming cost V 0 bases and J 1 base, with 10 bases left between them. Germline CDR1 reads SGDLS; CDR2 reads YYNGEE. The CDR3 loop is CASSVDGGDNYGYTF. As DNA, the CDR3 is TGTGCCAGCAGCGTAGATGGCGGAGATAACTATGGCTACACCTTC. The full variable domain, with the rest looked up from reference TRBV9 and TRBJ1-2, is DSGVTQTPKHLITATGQRVTLRCSPRSGDLSVYWYQQSLDQGLQFLIQYYNGEERAKGNILERFSAQQFPDLHSELNLSSLELGDSALYFCASSVDGGDNYGYTFGSGTRLTVV.

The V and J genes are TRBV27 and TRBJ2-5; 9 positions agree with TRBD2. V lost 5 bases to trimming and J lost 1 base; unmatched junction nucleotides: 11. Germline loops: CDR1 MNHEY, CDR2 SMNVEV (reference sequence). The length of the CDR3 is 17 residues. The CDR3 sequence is CASSRIAGVRGQETQYF. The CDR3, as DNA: TGTGCCAGCAGTCGAATAGCGGGAGTGAGAGGCCAAGAGACCCAGTACTTC.

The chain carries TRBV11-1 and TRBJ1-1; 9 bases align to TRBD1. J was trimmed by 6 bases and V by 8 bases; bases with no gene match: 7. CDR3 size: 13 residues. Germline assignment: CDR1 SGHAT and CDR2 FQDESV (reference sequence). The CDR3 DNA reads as TGTGCCAGCCTTAAACAGGGGGCGCCTGAAGCTTTCTTT. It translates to CASLKQGAPEAFF. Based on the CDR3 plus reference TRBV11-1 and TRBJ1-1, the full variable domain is EAEVAQSPRYKITEKSQAVAFWCDPISGHATLYWYRQILGQGPELLVQFQDESVVDDSQLPKDRFSAERLKGVDSTLKIQPAELGDSAMYLCASLKQGAPEAFFGQGTRLTVV.

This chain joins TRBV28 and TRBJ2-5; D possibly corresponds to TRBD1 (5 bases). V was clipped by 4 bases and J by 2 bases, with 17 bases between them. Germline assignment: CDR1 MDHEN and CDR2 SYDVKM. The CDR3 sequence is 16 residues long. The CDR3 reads CASSSDRTILQETQYF. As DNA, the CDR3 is TGTGCCAGCAGTTCCGACAGAACTATATTACAAGAGACCCAGTACTTC.

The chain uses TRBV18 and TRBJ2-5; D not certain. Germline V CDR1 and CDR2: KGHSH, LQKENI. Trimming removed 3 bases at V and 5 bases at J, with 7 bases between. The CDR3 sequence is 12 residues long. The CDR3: CASSPNSETQYF. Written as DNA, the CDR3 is TGTGCCAGCTCACCGAACTCGGAGACCCAGTACTTC.

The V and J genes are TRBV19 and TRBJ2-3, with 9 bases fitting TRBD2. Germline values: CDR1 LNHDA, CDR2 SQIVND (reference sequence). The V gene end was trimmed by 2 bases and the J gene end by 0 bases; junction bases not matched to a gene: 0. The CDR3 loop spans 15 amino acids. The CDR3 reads CASSITSGSTDTQYF. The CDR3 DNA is TGTGCCAGTAGTATAACTAGCGGGAGCACAGATACGCAGTATTTT.

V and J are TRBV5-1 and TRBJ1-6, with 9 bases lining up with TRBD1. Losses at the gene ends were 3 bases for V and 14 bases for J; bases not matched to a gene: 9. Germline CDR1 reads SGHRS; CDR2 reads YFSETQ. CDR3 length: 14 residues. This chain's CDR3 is CASSSRTGDYSLHF. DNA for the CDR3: TGCGCCAGCAGCTCGCGGACAGGGGATTATTCCCTCCACTTT.

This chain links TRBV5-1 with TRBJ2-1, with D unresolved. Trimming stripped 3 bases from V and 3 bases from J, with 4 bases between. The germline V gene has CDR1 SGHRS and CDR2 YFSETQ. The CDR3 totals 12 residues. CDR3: CASSSGYNEQFF. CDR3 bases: TGCGCCAGCAGCTCAGGCTACAATGAGCAGTTCTTC.

This CDR3 reads CATSRDFANFGEQYF. For the CDR3, the DNA is TGTGCCACCAGCAGAGATTTTGCGAACTTTGGCGAGCAGTACTTC. This rearrangement joins TRBV15 to TRBJ2-7; D is unclear. V was clipped by 0 bases and J by 6 bases, with 15 bases between them. The germline gives CDR1 LNHNV, CDR2 YYDKDF (reference sequence). The CDR3 totals 15 residues. The variable domain in full, with the rest retrieved from reference TRBV15 and TRBJ2-7, is DAMVIQNPRYQVTQFGKPVTLSCSQTLNHNVMYWYQQKSSQAPKLLFHYYDKDFNNEADTPDNFQSRRPNTSFCFLDIRSPGLGDTAMYLCATSRDFANFGEQYFGPGTRLTVT.

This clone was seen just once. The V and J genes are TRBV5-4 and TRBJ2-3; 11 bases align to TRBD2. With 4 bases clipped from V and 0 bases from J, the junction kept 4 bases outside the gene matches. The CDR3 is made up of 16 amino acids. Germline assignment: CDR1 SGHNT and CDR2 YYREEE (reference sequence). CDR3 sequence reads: CASSTGLAESTDTQYF. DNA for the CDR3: TGTGCCAGCAGCACGGGACTAGCGGAGAGCACAGATACGCAGTATTTT. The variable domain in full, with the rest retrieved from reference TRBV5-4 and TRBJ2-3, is ETGVTQSPTHLIKTRGQQVTLRCSSQSGHNTVSWYQQALGQGPQFIFQYYREEENGRGNFPPRFSGLQFPNYSSELNVNALELDDSALYLCASSTGLAESTDTQYFGPGTRLTVL.